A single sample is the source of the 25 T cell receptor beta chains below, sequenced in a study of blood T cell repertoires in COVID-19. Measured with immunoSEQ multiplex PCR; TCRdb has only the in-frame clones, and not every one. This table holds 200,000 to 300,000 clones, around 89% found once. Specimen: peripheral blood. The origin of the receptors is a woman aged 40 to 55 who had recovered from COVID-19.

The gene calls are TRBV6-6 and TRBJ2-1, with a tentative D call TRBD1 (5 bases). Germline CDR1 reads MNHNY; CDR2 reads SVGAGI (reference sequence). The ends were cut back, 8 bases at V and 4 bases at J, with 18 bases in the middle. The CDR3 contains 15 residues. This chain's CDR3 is CASVDTRYLYNEQFF. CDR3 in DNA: TGTGCCAGCGTGGACACCAGATACCTTTACAATGAGCAGTTCTTC.

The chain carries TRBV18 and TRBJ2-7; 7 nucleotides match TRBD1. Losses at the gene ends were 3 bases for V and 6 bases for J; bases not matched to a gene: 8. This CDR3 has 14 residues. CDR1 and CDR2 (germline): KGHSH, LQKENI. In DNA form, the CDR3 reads TGTGCCAGCTCACCTTTAGCGACAGGGAGCGAGCAGTACTTC. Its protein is CASSPLATGSEQYF.

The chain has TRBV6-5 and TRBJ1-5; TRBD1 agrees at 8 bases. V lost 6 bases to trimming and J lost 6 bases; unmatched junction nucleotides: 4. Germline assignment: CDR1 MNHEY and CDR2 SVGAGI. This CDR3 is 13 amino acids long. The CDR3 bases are TGTGCCAGCAGAAACACAGGGGGTCAGCCCCAGCATTTT. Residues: CASRNTGGQPQHF.

The CDR3 nucleotides are TGTGCCTGGCGGGAGGGGACAGGGGACCGTCATGAGCAGTTCTTC. Protein: CAWREGTGDRHEQFF. The chain carries TRBV30 and TRBJ2-1, with TRBD1 matching over 10 bases. This CDR3 has 15 residues. CDR1 is GTSNPN, CDR2 SVGIG, per germline (reference sequence). Trimming cost V 5 bases and J 8 bases; bases outside gene matches: 12.

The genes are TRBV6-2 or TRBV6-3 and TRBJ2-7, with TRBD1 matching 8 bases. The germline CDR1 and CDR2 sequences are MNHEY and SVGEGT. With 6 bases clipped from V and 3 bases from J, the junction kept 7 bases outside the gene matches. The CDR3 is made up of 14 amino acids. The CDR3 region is CASSLSGQGYEQYF. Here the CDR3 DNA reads TGTGCCAGCAGCCTCAGTGGACAGGGCTACGAGCAGTACTTC.

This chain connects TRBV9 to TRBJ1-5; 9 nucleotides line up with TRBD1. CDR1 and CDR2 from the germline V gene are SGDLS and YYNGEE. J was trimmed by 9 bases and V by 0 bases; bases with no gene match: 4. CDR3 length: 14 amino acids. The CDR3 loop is CASSVEDRGLPQHF. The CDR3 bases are TGTGCCAGCAGCGTAGAGGACAGGGGTCTGCCCCAGCATTTT.

The chain's CDR3 is CASSSPLVRGYGYTF. As DNA, the CDR3 is TGTGCCAGCAGCTCCCCACTGGTCCGGGGCTATGGCTACACCTTC. The chain employs TRBV6-5 and TRBJ1-2, with D uncertain. V was pared by 6 bases and J by 4 bases, with 18 bases between. The V gene's germline CDR1 is MNHEY and CDR2 SVGAGI. This CDR3 is 15 amino acids long.

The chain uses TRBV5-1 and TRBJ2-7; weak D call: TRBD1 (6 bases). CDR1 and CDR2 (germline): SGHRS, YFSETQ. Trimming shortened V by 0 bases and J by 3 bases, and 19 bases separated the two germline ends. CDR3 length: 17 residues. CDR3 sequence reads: CASSLDPGQGSLYEQYV. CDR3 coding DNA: TGCGCCAGCAGCTTGGACCCTGGGCAGGGGTCCCTCTACGAGCAGTACGTC.

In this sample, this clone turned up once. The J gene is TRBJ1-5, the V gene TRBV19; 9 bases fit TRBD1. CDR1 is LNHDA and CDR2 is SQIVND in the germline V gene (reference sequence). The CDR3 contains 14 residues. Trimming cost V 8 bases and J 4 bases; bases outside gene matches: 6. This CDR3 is CASWGQGMNQPQHF. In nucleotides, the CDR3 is TGTGCCAGTTGGGGACAGGGCATGAATCAGCCCCAGCATTTT.

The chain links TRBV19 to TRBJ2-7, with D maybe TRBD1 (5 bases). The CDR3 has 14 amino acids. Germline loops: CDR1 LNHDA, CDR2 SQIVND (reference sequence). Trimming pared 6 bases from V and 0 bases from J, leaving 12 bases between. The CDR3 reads CASSTRTSSYEQYF. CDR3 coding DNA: TGTGCCAGTAGCACCAGGACATCCTCCTACGAGCAGTACTTC.

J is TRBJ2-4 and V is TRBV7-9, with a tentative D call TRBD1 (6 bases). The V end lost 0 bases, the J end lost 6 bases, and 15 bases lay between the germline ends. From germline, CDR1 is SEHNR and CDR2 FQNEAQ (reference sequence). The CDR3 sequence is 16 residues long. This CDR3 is CASSLATGTKGNIQYF. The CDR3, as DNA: TGTGCCAGCAGCTTAGCGACCGGGACAAAGGGAAACATTCAGTACTTC.

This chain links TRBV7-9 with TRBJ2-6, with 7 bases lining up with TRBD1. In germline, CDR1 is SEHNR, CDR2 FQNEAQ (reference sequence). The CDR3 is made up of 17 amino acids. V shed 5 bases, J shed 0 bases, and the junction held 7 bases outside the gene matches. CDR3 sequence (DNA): TGTGCCAGCAGCCCGGGCTCAGGGGGCTCTGGGGCCAACGTCCTGACTTTC. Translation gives CASSPGSGGSGANVLTF. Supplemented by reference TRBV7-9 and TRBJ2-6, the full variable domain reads DTGVSQNPRHKITKRGQNVTFRCDPISEHNRLYWYRQTLGQGPEFLTYFQNEAQLEKSRLLSDRFSAERPKGSFSTLEIQRTEQGDSAMYLCASSPGSGGSGANVLTFGAGSRLTVL.

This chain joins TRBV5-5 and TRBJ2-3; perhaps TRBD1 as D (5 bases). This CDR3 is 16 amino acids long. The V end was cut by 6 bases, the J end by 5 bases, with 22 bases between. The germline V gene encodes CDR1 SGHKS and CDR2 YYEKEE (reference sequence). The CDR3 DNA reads TGTGCCAGCACCACGATGGATGGCAGGGCCGGAGATACGCAGTATTTT. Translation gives CASTTMDGRAGDTQYF. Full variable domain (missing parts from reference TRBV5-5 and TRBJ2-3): DAGVTQSPTHLIKTRGQQVTLRCSPISGHKSVSWYQQVLGQGPQFIFQYYEKEERGRGNFPDRFSARQFPNYSSELNVNALLLGDSALYLCASTTMDGRAGDTQYFGPGTRLTVL.

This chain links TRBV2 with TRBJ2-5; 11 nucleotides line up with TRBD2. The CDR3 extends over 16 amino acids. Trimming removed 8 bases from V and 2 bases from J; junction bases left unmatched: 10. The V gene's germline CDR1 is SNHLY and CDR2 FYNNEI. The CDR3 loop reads CASGRGGLAVQETQYF. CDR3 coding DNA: TGTGCCAGCGGACGGGGGGGACTAGCGGTACAAGAGACCCAGTACTTC.

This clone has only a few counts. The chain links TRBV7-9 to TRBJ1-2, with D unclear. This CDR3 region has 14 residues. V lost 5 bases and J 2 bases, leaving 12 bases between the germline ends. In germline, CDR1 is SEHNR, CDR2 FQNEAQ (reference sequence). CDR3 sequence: CASSARALNYGYTF. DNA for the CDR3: TGTGCCAGCAGCGCTCGAGCCCTGAACTATGGCTACACCTTC. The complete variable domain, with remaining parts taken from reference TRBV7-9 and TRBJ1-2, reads DTGVSQNPRHKITKRGQNVTFRCDPISEHNRLYWYRQTLGQGPEFLTYFQNEAQLEKSRLLSDRFSAERPKGSFSTLEIQRTEQGDSAMYLCASSARALNYGYTFGSGTRLTVV.

CDR3 sequence reads: CATSGLGNQPQHF. The CDR3 coding sequence is TGTGCCACCAGTGGGCTGGGCAATCAGCCCCAGCATTTT. J is TRBJ1-5 and V is TRBV24-1; unclear D gene. Trimming cost V 5 bases and J 2 bases, with 6 bases left between them. Per the germline V gene, CDR1 is KGHDR and CDR2 is SFDVKD. This CDR3 has 13 residues.

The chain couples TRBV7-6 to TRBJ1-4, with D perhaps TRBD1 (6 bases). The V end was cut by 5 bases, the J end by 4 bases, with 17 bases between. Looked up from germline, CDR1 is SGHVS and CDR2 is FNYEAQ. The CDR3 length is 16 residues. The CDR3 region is CASSPEVGAVNEKLFF. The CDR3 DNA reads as TGTGCCAGCAGCCCAGAGGTGGGGGCAGTTAATGAAAAACTGTTTTTT.

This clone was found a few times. Written as DNA, the CDR3 is TGTGCCAGCAGCCCCGTGGGGACTAGCGGCTACTACAATGAGCAGTTCTTC. This sequence encodes CASSPVGTSGYYNEQFF. The J gene is TRBJ2-1, the V gene TRBV5-6; the match to TRBD2 covers 11 bases. This CDR3 spans 17 amino acids. Trimming cost V 4 bases and J 3 bases; bases outside gene matches: 9. Germline loops: CDR1 SGHDT, CDR2 YYEEEE.

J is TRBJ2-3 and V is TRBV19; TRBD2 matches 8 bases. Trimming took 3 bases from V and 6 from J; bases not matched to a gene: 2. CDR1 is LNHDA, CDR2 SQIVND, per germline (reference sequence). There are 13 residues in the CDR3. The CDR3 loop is CASSIGGADTQYF. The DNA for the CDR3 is TGTGCCAGTAGTATCGGGGGGGCCGATACGCAGTATTTT.

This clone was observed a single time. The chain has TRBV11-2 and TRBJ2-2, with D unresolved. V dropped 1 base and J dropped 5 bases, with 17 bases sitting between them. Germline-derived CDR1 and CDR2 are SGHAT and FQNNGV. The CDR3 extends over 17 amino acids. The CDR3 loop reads CASSLAPLRVWTGELFF. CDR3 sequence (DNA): TGTGCCAGCAGCTTAGCCCCTCTTAGAGTTTGGACCGGGGAGCTGTTTTTT.

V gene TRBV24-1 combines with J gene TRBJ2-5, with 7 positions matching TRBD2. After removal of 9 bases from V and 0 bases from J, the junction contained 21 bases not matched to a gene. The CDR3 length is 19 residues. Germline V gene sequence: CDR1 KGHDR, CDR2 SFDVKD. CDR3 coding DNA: TGTGCCACCCCCCCCTGCCGCGCGGGAGTCCCCTCGTACCAAGAGACCCAGTACTTC. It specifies CATPPCRAGVPSYQETQYF.

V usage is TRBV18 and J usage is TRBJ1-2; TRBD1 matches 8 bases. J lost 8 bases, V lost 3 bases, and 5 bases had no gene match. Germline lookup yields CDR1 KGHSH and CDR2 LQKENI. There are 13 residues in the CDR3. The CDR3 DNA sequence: TGTGCCAGCTCACCGGGGGACAGGTCCGGCTACACCTTC. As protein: CASSPGDRSGYTF. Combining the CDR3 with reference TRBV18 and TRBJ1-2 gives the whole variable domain NAGVMQNPRHLVRRRGQEARLRCSPMKGHSHVYWYRQLPEEGLKFMVYLQKENIIDESGMPKERFSAEFPKEGPSILRIQQVVRGDSAAYFCASSPGDRSGYTFGSGTRLTVV.

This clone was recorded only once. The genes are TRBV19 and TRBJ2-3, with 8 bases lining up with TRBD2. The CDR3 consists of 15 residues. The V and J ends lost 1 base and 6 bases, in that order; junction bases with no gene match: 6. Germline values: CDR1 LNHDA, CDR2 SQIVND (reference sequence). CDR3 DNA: TGTGCCAGTAGTATAGGGGGTAGCGGGGCGGATACGCAGTATTTT. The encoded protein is CASSIGGSGADTQYF.

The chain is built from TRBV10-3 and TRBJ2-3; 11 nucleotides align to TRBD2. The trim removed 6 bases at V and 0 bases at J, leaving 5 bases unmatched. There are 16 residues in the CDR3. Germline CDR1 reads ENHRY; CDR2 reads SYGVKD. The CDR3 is CAIRGGLAASTDTQYF. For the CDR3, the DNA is TGTGCCATCAGGGGGGGACTAGCGGCCAGCACAGATACGCAGTATTTT.

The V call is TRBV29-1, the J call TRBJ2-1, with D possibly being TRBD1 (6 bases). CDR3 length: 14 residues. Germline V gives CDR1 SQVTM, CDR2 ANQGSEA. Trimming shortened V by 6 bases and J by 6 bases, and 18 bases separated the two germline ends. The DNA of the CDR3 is TGCAGCGTGCCCAGGGGACGGTGGGGCAATGAGCAGTTCTTC. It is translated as CSVPRGRWGNEQFF.